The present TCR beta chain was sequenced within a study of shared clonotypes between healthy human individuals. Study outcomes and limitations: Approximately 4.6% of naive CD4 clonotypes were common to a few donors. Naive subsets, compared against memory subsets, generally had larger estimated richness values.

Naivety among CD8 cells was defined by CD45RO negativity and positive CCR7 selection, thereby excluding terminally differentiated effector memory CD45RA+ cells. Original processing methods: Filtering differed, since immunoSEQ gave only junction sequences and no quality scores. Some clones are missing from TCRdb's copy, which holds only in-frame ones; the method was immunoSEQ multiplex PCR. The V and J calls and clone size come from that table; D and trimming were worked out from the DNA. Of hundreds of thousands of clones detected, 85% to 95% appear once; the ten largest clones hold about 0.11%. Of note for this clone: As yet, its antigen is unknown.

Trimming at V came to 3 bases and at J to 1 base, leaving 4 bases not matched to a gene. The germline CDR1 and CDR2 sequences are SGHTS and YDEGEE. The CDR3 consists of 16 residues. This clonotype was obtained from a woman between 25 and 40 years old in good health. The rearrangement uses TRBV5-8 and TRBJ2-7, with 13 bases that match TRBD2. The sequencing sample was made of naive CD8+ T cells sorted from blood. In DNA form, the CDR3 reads TGTGCCAGCAGCTCGAGGACTAGCGGGAGATCCTACGAGCAGTACTTC. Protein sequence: CASSSRTSGRSYEQYF.